Presented here are 32 T cell receptor beta chains from one specimen sequenced in a study of control samples from healthy donors and cancer patients. Profiled with immunoSEQ multiplex PCR; TCRdb holds only in-frame clones, not every one. Here the sample spans around 130,000 clones, just under 90% being singletons. The sequenced material came from PBMCs. The receptors stem from a man over 45 with head and neck cancer.

The chain couples TRBV2 to TRBJ1-2; D gene uncertain. From germline, CDR1 is SNHLY and CDR2 FYNNEI. The CDR3 consists of 14 residues. Between the trimmed V and J ends, which lost 4 bases and 2 bases, there was a span of 11 bases. The CDR3 loop is CASSASSANYGYTF. The CDR3 DNA reads as TGTGCCAGCAGTGCGAGTTCAGCGAACTATGGCTACACCTTC.

The chain carries TRBV13 and TRBJ1-4, with a weak D call TRBD1 (5 bases). The length of the CDR3 is 17 residues. The germline gives CDR1 PRHDT, CDR2 FYEKMQ (reference sequence). V dropped 0 bases and J dropped 2 bases, with 13 bases sitting between them. The chain's CDR3 is CASSLGGSGATNEKLFF. CDR3 in DNA: TGTGCCAGCAGCTTAGGTGGCAGCGGGGCGACTAATGAAAAACTGTTTTTT. Full variable domain (rest looked up from reference TRBV13 and TRBJ1-4): AAGVIQSPRHLIKEKRETATLKCYPIPRHDTVYWYQQGPGQDPQFLISFYEKMQSDKGSIPDRFSAQQFSDYHSELNMSSLELGDSALYFCASSLGGSGATNEKLFFGSGTQLSVL.

This chain connects TRBV4-2 to TRBJ1-5; D not certain. This CDR3 has 17 residues. Trimming shortened V by 1 base and J by 2 bases, and 15 bases separated the two germline ends. CDR1 LGHNA and CDR2 YNFKEQ come from the germline V gene. The CDR3 region has the DNA TGTGCCAGCAGCCAAGCCCTGACTGTGGGTGGCAATCAGCCCCAGCATTTT. It encodes CASSQALTVGGNQPQHF.

The chain employs TRBV4-1 and TRBJ2-3, with 7 positions matching TRBD2. Trimming at V came to 6 bases and at J to 0 bases, leaving 9 bases not matched to a gene. Per germline, CDR1 MGHRA and CDR2 YSYEKL. CDR3 length: 16 residues. DNA for the CDR3: TGCGCCAGCAGACCCCTTAGAGCGGGGAGCACAGATACGCAGTATTTT. It translates to CASRPLRAGSTDTQYF.

This clone was recorded a few times. The V call is TRBV10-1, the J call TRBJ2-7; D is possibly TRBD1 or TRBD2 (5 bases each). This CDR3 contains 15 residues. The germline V and J ends were trimmed by 2 bases and 2 bases, with 13 bases remaining between them. Germline CDR1 is WNHNN and CDR2 is SYGVQD (reference sequence). The CDR3 DNA is TGCGCCAGCAGTGAGGCAGGGACCTTGACCTACGAGCAGTACTTC. This translates into CASSEAGTLTYEQYF.

The CDR3, as DNA: TGTGCCAGCAGTTCCACCGGGACCCTCAGTTTCGAGCAGTACTTC. This translates into CASSSTGTLSFEQYF. The chain links TRBV28 to TRBJ2-7; either TRBD1 or TRBD2 may supply D (5 bases each). Germline CDR1 MDHEN, CDR2 SYDVKM. This CDR3 region has 15 residues. Trimming removed 4 bases from V and 6 bases from J, with 19 bases in between.

The J gene is TRBJ1-3, the V gene TRBV5-1; D not resolved. The CDR3 length is 16 residues. CDR1 SGHRS and CDR2 YFSETQ come from the germline V gene. V lost 0 bases and J 0 bases, leaving 10 bases between the germline ends. CDR3 residues: CASSLDGTHSGNTIYF. The CDR3 DNA is TGCGCCAGCAGCTTGGATGGCACACACTCTGGAAACACCATATATTTT.

The chain recombines TRBV18 with TRBJ1-1, with 9 nucleotides matching TRBD1. This CDR3 spans 14 amino acids. V lost 6 bases and J lost 1; bases outside the gene matches: 3. The germline V gene has CDR1 KGHSH and CDR2 LQKENI. The CDR3 DNA reads as TGTGCCAGCTCTTGGACAGGGGAGAACACTGAAGCTTTCTTT. It is translated as CASSWTGENTEAFF.

The chain joins TRBV21-1 to TRBJ2-7. TRBV21-1 is a pseudogene segment. The CDR3 is 19 amino acids. CDR3 in DNA: TGTGCCAGCAGCAATAGACCTCGGTGTGGGGGTTACGATTCCTACGAGCAGTACTTC. Amino acid sequence: CASSNRPRCGGYDSYEQYF.

V gene TRBV4-2 combines with J gene TRBJ2-7; the match to TRBD2 covers 7 bases. CDR3 size: 18 residues. V lost 4 bases and J lost 1; bases outside the gene matches: 16. Germline CDR1 LGHNA, CDR2 YNFKEQ. The CDR3 region has the DNA TGTGCCAGCAGCCCGGCGGTAGAAACGGGGGGTTGGTCCTACGAGCAGTACTTC. This translates into CASSPAVETGGWSYEQYF.

On this clone itself: Other DNA sequences within the sample encode an identical CDR3. CDR3 sequence: CSARGGGEQYF. DNA of the CDR3: TGCAGTGCTCGAGGGGGTGGCGAGCAGTACTTC. The V gene is TRBV20-1, the J gene TRBJ2-7; D might be TRBD1 (6 bases). From germline, CDR1 is DFQATT and CDR2 SNEGSKA (reference sequence). Trimming shortened V by 5 bases and J by 6 bases, and 11 bases separated the two germline ends. The CDR3 runs 11 residues.

The chain uses TRBV11-1 and TRBJ2-3, with TRBD1 matching over 9 bases. The CDR3 has 16 amino acids. The V and J ends lost 6 bases and 2 bases, in that order; junction bases with no gene match: 9. CDR1 and CDR2 (germline): SGHAT, FQDESV (reference sequence). DNA of the CDR3: TGTGCCAGCAGTAGAGGACAGGGGCCATACACAGATACGCAGTATTTT. This sequence encodes CASSRGQGPYTDTQYF. Full variable domain (rest looked up from reference TRBV11-1 and TRBJ2-3): EAEVAQSPRYKITEKSQAVAFWCDPISGHATLYWYRQILGQGPELLVQFQDESVVDDSQLPKDRFSAERLKGVDSTLKIQPAELGDSAMYLCASSRGQGPYTDTQYFGPGTRLTVL.

The chain employs TRBV11-3 and TRBJ2-3; possible D gene TRBD1, 5 bases. Germline V lookup: CDR1 SGHNT, CDR2 YENEEA. Trimming stripped 4 bases from V and 3 bases from J, with 14 bases between. This CDR3 has 15 amino acids. CDR3 DNA: TGTGCCAGCAGCTCGCAGGGTTCAAGGACAGATACGCAGTATTTT. Its protein is CASSSQGSRTDTQYF.

The V gene is TRBV10-3, the J gene TRBJ2-3; 9 positions agree with TRBD2. Trimming cost V 10 bases and J 2 bases; bases outside gene matches: 13. CDR1 ENHRY and CDR2 SYGVKD come from the germline V gene. There are 16 residues in the CDR3. Here the CDR3 reads CATENLASGNTDTQYF. The CDR3 region has the DNA TGTGCCACCGAAAATCTGGCTAGCGGGAACACAGATACGCAGTATTTT.

Written as DNA, the CDR3 is TGTGCCAGCAGTCCCGGCGGGGGCTGGTATGGCTACACCTTC. As protein: CASSPGGGWYGYTF. The chain couples TRBV28 to TRBJ1-2, with D possibly being TRBD1 (6 bases). Trimming took 5 bases from V and 5 from J, leaving 15 bases between them. CDR1 is MDHEN, CDR2 SYDVKM, per germline. The CDR3 loop spans 14 amino acids.

Judged by abundance, this clone is medium-sized (0.01 to 0.1%). This sequence joins TRBV19 and TRBJ1-1; D uncertain. Germline lookup yields CDR1 LNHDA and CDR2 SQIVND (reference sequence). Trimming pared 5 bases from V and 5 bases from J, leaving 18 bases between. The CDR3 runs 15 residues. The DNA for the CDR3 is TGTGCCAGTAGTGCCGCCCCCCTAGGGTTGACTGAAGCTTTCTTT. Residues: CASSAAPLGLTEAFF.

J is TRBJ1-2 and V is TRBV11-2, with 7 bases that match TRBD1. Looked up from germline, CDR1 is SGHAT and CDR2 is FQNNGV. Trimming removed 1 base from V and 5 bases from J; junction bases left unmatched: 19. This CDR3 is 19 amino acids long. The chain's CDR3 is CASSLGSRDTYSRGYGYTF. The CDR3 region has the DNA TGTGCCAGCAGCTTAGGTTCCCGGGACACTTATTCCAGGGGGTATGGCTACACCTTC.

The chain uses TRBV21-1 and TRBJ2-7; TRBD2 was called by the table and not checked on the DNA. TRBV21-1 is a documented pseudogene. CDR3 length: 17 amino acids. CDR3 sequence reads: CASSKAASGRRSYEQYF. The DNA for the CDR3 is TGTGCCAGCAGCAAAGCAGCTAGCGGGAGAAGAAGCTACGAGCAGTACTTC.

The gene calls are TRBV12-5 and TRBJ2-1; 10 bases are shared with TRBD2. With 6 bases clipped from V and 8 bases from J, the junction kept 10 bases outside the gene matches. In germline, CDR1 is LGHNT, CDR2 FRNRAP. CDR3 size: 15 residues. The CDR3 sequence: CASGSHASGSDEQFF. The CDR3 nucleotides read TGTGCTAGTGGCTCCCACGCTAGCGGGAGCGATGAGCAGTTCTTC. The entire variable domain, with the rest obtained from reference TRBV12-5 and TRBJ2-1, is as follows: DARVTQTPRHKVTEMGQEVTMRCQPILGHNTVFWYRQTMMQGLELLAYFRNRAPLDDSGMPKDRFSAEMPDATLATLKIQPSEPRDSAVYFCASGSHASGSDEQFFGPGTRLTVL.

The DNA for the CDR3 is TGTGCCACCAGTGATTCGGGGCAAGAGACCCAGTACTTC. This translates into CATSDSGQETQYF. V and J are TRBV24-1 and TRBJ2-5, with D perhaps matching TRBD2 (5 bases). Trimming stripped 2 bases from V and 2 bases from J, with 5 bases between. The CDR3 length is 13 residues. Germline CDR1 is KGHDR and CDR2 is SFDVKD.

The chain is built from TRBV2 and TRBJ2-7, with 10 bases matching TRBD1. V gave up 11 bases and J gave up 4 bases; unmatched junction bases: 5. Per the germline V gene, CDR1 is SNHLY and CDR2 is FYNNEI. The CDR3 consists of 12 residues. In nucleotides, the CDR3 is TGTGCCGGAAGGACAGGGGGGTACGAGCAGTACTTC. Translating it yields CAGRTGGYEQYF.

The chain uses TRBV3-1 (or the pseudogene TRBV3-2) and TRBJ1-2, with D possibly being TRBD1 (6 bases). V dropped 6 bases and J dropped 4 bases, with 15 bases sitting between them. The CDR3 contains 14 residues. Germline-derived CDR1 and CDR2 are LGHDT and YNNKEL (reference sequence). In nucleotides, the CDR3 is TGTGCCAGCAGAAAAAAACAGGGTGGCTATGGCTACACCTTC. The encoded protein is CASRKKQGGYGYTF.

The chain uses TRBV6-9 and TRBJ2-3; TRBD1 is a possible D gene (6 bases). V was trimmed by 4 bases and J by 2 bases, leaving 7 bases between them. Germline-derived CDR1 and CDR2 are MNHGY and SVAAGI. This CDR3 has 13 amino acids. CDR3 coding DNA: TGTGCCAGCAGTTGGGACACCACAGATACGCAGTATTTT. Protein product: CASSWDTTDTQYF.

The chain couples TRBV5-6 to TRBJ1-6, with D perhaps matching TRBD1 (6 bases). The CDR3 consists of 15 residues. Germline lookup yields CDR1 SGHDT and CDR2 YYEEEE. V was trimmed by 3 bases and J by 10 bases, leaving 17 bases between them. The CDR3 bases are TGTGCCAGCAGCTGGGGGGCGTCCTTTGGGTCACCCCTCCACTTT. This sequence encodes CASSWGASFGSPLHF.

The CDR3 bases are TGTGCCAGCAGTCCGGGGGCCGTTTCGGGAAACACCATATATTTT. Residues: CASSPGAVSGNTIYF. J is TRBJ1-3 and V is TRBV2, with D perhaps TRBD1 (6 bases). Germline CDR1 and CDR2: SNHLY and FYNNEI. Trimming stripped 5 bases from V and 4 bases from J, with 15 bases between. This CDR3 has 15 residues.

The chain recombines TRBV11-2 with TRBJ2-3; D ambiguous. The CDR3 runs 11 residues. V lost 2 bases and J 6 bases, leaving 3 bases between the germline ends. Germline V CDR1 and CDR2: SGHAT, FQNNGV. The CDR3 loop reads CASSLKDTQYF. DNA for the CDR3: TGTGCCAGCAGCTTAAAGGATACGCAGTATTTT.

V usage is TRBV5-6 and J usage is TRBJ1-6; tentatively, D is TRBD1 (5 bases). The CDR3 runs 17 residues. Germline CDR1 SGHDT, CDR2 YYEEEE. Trimming stripped 2 bases from V and 7 bases from J, with 19 bases between. CDR3: CASSLPRRGDHNSPLHF. CDR3 coding DNA: TGTGCCAGCAGCTTACCTCGGAGGGGCGACCACAATTCACCCCTCCACTTT.

This clone occurred a few times. V gene TRBV10-1 combines with J gene TRBJ1-2, with a tentative D call TRBD1 (6 bases). The CDR3 length is 13 residues. Trimming removed 6 bases from V and 0 bases from J, with 8 bases in between. Germline V CDR1 and CDR2: WNHNN, SYGVQD (reference sequence). The CDR3 region has the DNA TGCGCCAGCAGCGACAGGACTAACTATGGCTACACCTTC. This codes for CASSDRTNYGYTF.

The chain links TRBV29-1 to TRBJ1-2, with D unclear. Germline V CDR1 and CDR2: SQVTM, ANQGSEA. The V end was cut by 4 bases, the J end by 4 bases, with 10 bases between. The CDR3 length is 12 residues. The CDR3 sequence is CSVATAGYGYTF. In DNA, the CDR3 is TGCAGCGTTGCCACAGCGGGCTATGGCTACACCTTC.

This chain uses TRBV5-5 with TRBJ1-5; 7 nucleotides line up with TRBD1. The CDR3 extends over 15 amino acids. With 0 bases clipped from V and 1 base from J, the junction kept 1 base outside the gene matches. Per germline, CDR1 SGHKS and CDR2 YYEKEE (reference sequence). CDR3: CASSLARGSNQPQHF. DNA for the CDR3: TGTGCCAGCAGCTTGGCCAGGGGGAGCAATCAGCCCCAGCATTTT.

The V gene is TRBV24-1, the J gene TRBJ2-1; 7 bases agree with TRBD2. This CDR3 region has 15 residues. The germline CDR1 and CDR2 sequences are KGHDR and SFDVKD. The junction had 14 bases not matched to a gene; V was cut back by 4 bases and J by 12 bases. Here the CDR3 DNA reads TGTGCCACCAGTGACCCCTGGACTAGTCTCACGGGGCAGTTCTTC. Translated, it gives CATSDPWTSLTGQFF.

This sequence joins TRBV6-1 and TRBJ1-5; D perhaps matches TRBD1 (5 bases). The CDR3 is made up of 16 amino acids. Looked up from germline, CDR1 is MNHNS and CDR2 is SASEGT. V was pared by 4 bases and J by 0 bases, with 13 bases between. The DNA of the CDR3 is TGTGCCAGCAGTGGACAGCCTAATTATAGCAATCAGCCCCAGCATTTT. Translation gives CASSGQPNYSNQPQHF.